This T cell receptor (beta chain) comes out of a study of blood T cell repertoires in COVID-19 (dated by TCRdb to 2018 to 2021). With respect to the entire study: The collaborator samples originated in the United States, Italy and Spain and spanned the acute and convalescent phases of COVID-19. The material from the prospective study consisted of cDNA or gDNA derived from T cells, B-cell-depleted T cells, or PBMCs. Deeply sampled blood TCRbeta repertoires from subjects exposed to, actively infected with, or recovered from COVID-19 were included in the dataset. A freely available public database, intended as a resource for researchers studying the immune response to SARS-CoV-2, is where the repertoires were released. The samples were drawn from the first 160 participants of the ongoing ImmuneRACE study and from 1,254 subjects provided by 6 global collaborators. The sample metadata nearly always contained a de-identified subject ID, COVID-19 status, age in years and sex. Where HLA class I and class II types were available, the types were taken from metadata supplied by the sample provider, not from assay-based typing. Summary of the overall study and its limitations: Clinical and demographic metadata were provided uncurated, with the amount varying by source and participant.

V loses 5 bases, J loses 2 bases, and the germline ends lie 25 bases apart. CDR1 and CDR2 are drawn from the germline V gene: SGHAT, FQNNGV. The CDR3, from cysteine to phenylalanine, totals 19 residues. The read is trimmed to its CDR3 DNA, 57 bases read in frame from base 1. TCRbeta CDR3 regions were amplified from genomic DNA by means of the immunoSEQ Assay, a bias-controlled multiplex PCR. From the authors' description of their analysis: Nucleated cell counts per sample were estimated from amplification of reference gene primers within the assay. To quantify the absolute abundance of each unique TCRbeta CDR3 rearrangement, sequence reads were collapsed and filtered. For each sample, productive Simpson clonality was calculated as the square root of Simpson's diversity index across productive rearrangements. TCRdb took over this immuneACCESS table, retaining in-frame rearrangements with V and J assigned. Such tables are incomplete; in checked studies, under half of the missing clones stem from an unresolved V gene, and the remainder is unexplained. That table gives V, J and clone size, and the DNA gave D and trimming. This sample lists 150,000 to 200,000 clones; 88% were detected once. The ten largest clonotypes hold about 8.4% of the sample.

Enrolling through a virtual design, the prospective study's participants ranged in age from roughly 18 to 90 years and lived across 20 to 25 United States geographic areas. In the prospective study, cohorts were assigned on the basis of participant-reported clinical history obtained from a screening survey and a study questionnaire. For ImmuneRACE Cohort 3, a participant was defined as recovered based on two consecutive negative NP/OP PCR tests, clearance by a healthcare professional, or resolution of symptoms. Mobile phlebotomists in the prospective study collected whole blood, serum and a nasopharyngeal or oropharyngeal swab from every participant. Participants in the prospective study had the option to provide additional blood draws and questionnaires over a roughly 2-month period. Prospective study blood samples were shipped either frozen or at room temperature before DNA extraction. Remarks on this clone: The antigen it binds to is not known. One base away there is no much larger clone; base qualities are not given.

The chain uses TRBV11-2 and TRBJ2-1, with no reliable assignment of the D segment. This receptor was obtained from a woman younger than 35 who had recovered from COVID-19. Sequenced material: PBMCs or T cells enriched from blood (not recorded which). CDR3 reads: CASSVTRTTGGSTYNEQFF. The base sequence is TGTGCCAGCAGCGTAACCCGCACTACTGGCGGTTCTACCTACAATGAGCAGTTCTTC. The full variable domain, completed from the reference TRBV11-2 and TRBJ2-1 proteins outside the CDR3, reads EAGVAQSPRYKIIEKRQSVAFWCNPISGHATLYWYQQILGQGPKLLIQFQNNGVVDDSQLPKDRFSAERLKGVDSTLKIQPAKLEDSAVYLCASSVTRTTGGSTYNEQFFGPGTRLTVL.